This entry concerns a single T cell receptor (beta chain). The same CDR3 can be traced to other DNA sequences in this sample. CD45RO-negative, CCR7-selected cells formed the naive CD8 fraction, which excluded terminally differentiated effector memory CD45RA+ cells. This entry belongs to a study of shared clonotypes between healthy human individuals. Deletions cut 3 bases from V and 0 bases from J, with 6 bases between. The CDR3 spans 13 residues. Germline V gives CDR1 LNHDA, CDR2 SQIVND (reference sequence). Sorted-subset replicate PCRs used roughly 180 ng DNA, about 30,000 T cell genomes. The repertoire was sequenced with immunoSEQ multiplex PCR; TCRdb's copy has only in-frame clones and lacks some. Of around 1.9 million clones listed, roughly 91% are singletons.

This rearrangement joins TRBV19 to TRBJ2-7; no firm D call. Sequenced: naive CD8+ T cells from PBMCs. The source of this sequence is a man aged 18 to 35 in good health. Some clones in this sample may be carry-over from other donors' samples. The CDR3 coding sequence is TGTGCCAGTAGTATTGTGCTCTCCTACGAGCAGTACTTC. Translated: CASSIVLSYEQYF.